The entry below gives a single T cell receptor beta chain sequence along with its context. The data originate from a study of regulatory T cells in long-lasting Graves disease. Time point described: persistent/refractory GD, antithyroid drugs over 5 years with positive TRAb. RNA from PBMCs was the source of the TCR library. According to the study, TCR beta libraries were built with iRepertoire HTBI primers and CDR3-region Arm-PCR. TCRdb reprocessed the multiplex PCR reads via MiXCR and lists one record per CDR3 protein. The sample has some 430,000 distinct CDR3 sequences; roughly a fifth are singletons. Germline V lookup: CDR1 LNHNV, CDR2 YYDKDF (reference sequence). CDR3 length: 15 residues. Trimming stripped 0 bases from V and 4 bases from J, with 12 bases between.

V gene TRBV15 combines with J gene TRBJ2-5; D not certain. The source is a female donor with Graves disease. The specimen was peripheral blood mononuclear cells (PBMCs), collected when the disease was refractory, from a patient treated with antithyroid drugs. The DNA for the CDR3 is TGTGCCACCAGCAGAGATGTTGGGGTCGGAGAGACCCAGTACTTC. This gives the protein CATSRDVGVGETQYF.